This TCR beta chain appears in the sequencing data of a study of shared clonotypes between healthy human individuals (dated by TCRdb to the early 2020s). Regarding the complete study: Three men and two women, aged 18 to 49 years, made up the cohort. For each donor, CD4 naive and CD4 memory were each given three plates, CD8 naive was given two plates, and CD8 memory was given one plate. Blood TCR repertoires of a handful of healthy adults were deeply sequenced to estimate repertoire size and the extent of clonotype sharing between individuals. To increase sequencing depth and limit assay-specific biases, TCR repertoire library preparation and sequencing were carried out by different laboratories using diverse techniques. Per donor, leukapheresis produced somewhere between about 0.8 and 9 billion PBMCs. Overall study results and their limits: Pairwise subsampling led to the expectation that sequencing depth would affect the degree of clonotype sharing among donors. Sharing across a few donors was observed for 4.5% to 6.5% of naive CD4, 3% to 3.5% of naive CD8, over 2% of memory CD4, and about 0.39% of memory CD8 clonotypes. Higher generation probabilities were observed for clonotypes shared by all four sorted-subset donors than for non-shared clonotypes. Only blood was sampled, and tissue TCR repertoires likely differ from those in blood. Even with the large sequencing depth, rarefaction of the sorted-subset datasets indicated that sequencing was incomplete. The genetic and exposure-history diversity represented was limited by the small number of donors. Naive subsets generally had larger estimated clonotype richness than memory subsets did.

V loses 5 bases of germline sequence and J loses 1 base, and the interval between the two ends is 8 bases. The CDR3 numbers 14 residues from cysteine through phenylalanine. Only the CDR3 part of the read is kept: 42 bases, read in frame from the first base. The germline V gene supplies CDR1 SGHTA and CDR2 FQGTGA. TCR CDR3 regions were amplified from genomic DNA by multiplex PCR using the deep immunoSEQ assay. Genomic DNA extracted from each cell subset was distributed evenly over all wells of several immunoSEQ 96-well plates, and each plate served as one replicate. For sorted subsets, 150 to 250 ng of genomic DNA, equivalent to around 31,000 T cell genomes, went into each replicate PCR. Purified libraries were measured with a Qubit 3.0 fluorometer, size-checked on a Bioanalyzer 2100, and measured again with the KAPA Library Quantification kit. Every immunoSEQ 96-well plate was sequenced on a separate single-read 150-cycle Illumina NextSeq 550 flow cell. Per the authors' processing: Because only junctional sequences without quality scores were contained in the immunoSEQ output, filtering matching that applied to full-length reads could not be performed. Sequences were annotated with PyIR, a Python wrapper for IgBLAST v1.9, using IMGT germline references to assign V/J genes and CDR3. Reads were removed for weak V/J assignments (E-value above 1e-6), missing CDR3, stop codons, out-of-frame junctions, or ambiguous translated residues. A V3J clonotype was defined by an identical inferred V gene, J gene, and CDR3 amino acid sequence. Percentage overlap between repertoires was computed as shared unique clonotypes divided by the size of the smaller repertoire. Repertoire richness was assessed with RTK rarefaction, the Chao1 estimator, and Recon v2.1 estimates of unobserved clonotypes. For all TCRbeta clonotypes obtained by the gDNA method from four donors, generation probabilities were computed with OLGA. TCRdb mirrors the immuneACCESS table, restricted to in-frame sequences. Some clones are absent from its copies; in checked studies, under half trace to an unresolved V gene, and the reason for the others is unknown. V and J calls and clone size are given by that table; D and trimming were obtained from the DNA. This sample is represented by roughly 2.6 million clones; around nine tenths of them were singletons. The ten biggest clones cover about 0.13% of the sample.

The donors were healthy, HIV-negative adults who had no recently reported acute infections or vaccinations. Every donor was a Caucasian adult living in Nashville, Tennessee, USA. CD4+ T cells were enriched by magnetic negative selection, after which naive cells were positively selected on CD45RA and the negative fraction was taken as the memory subset. After blood collection by leukapheresis, PBMCs were isolated using Ficoll-Histopaque density gradient centrifugation and then cryopreserved in the vapor phase of liquid nitrogen. Purity and quantity of every magnetically sorted T cell population were checked by analytical flow cytometry. From each sorted fraction, genomic DNA was isolated and quantified by UV absorbance on a Nanodrop 2000c. On this clone itself: The antigen it recognizes is unknown. Qualities for individual bases were not recorded, and no much larger clone is one base off.

The sequencing input was naive CD4+ T cells sorted from blood. The cell subset or site label for this specimen denotes: CD45RA+ positively selected. The rearranged chain carries TRBV7-3 and TRBJ2-2, with the D gene uncertain. The clonotype was recovered from a man aged 18 to 30 in good health. CDR3 reads: CASSTDWNTGELFF. The DNA reads TGTGCCAGCAGCACAGACTGGAACACCGGGGAGCTGTTTTTT.